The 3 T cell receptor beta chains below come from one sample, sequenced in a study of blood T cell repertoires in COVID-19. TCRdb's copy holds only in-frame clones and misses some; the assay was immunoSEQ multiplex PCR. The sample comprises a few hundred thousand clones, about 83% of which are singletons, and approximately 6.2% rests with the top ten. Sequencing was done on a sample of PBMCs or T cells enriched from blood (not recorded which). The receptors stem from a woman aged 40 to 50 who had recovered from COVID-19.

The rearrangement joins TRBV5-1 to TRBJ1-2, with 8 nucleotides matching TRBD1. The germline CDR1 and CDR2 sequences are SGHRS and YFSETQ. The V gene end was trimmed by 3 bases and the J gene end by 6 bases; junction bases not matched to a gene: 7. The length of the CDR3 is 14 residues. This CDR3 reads CASSSLQGVDGYTF. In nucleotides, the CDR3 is TGCGCCAGCAGCTCCTTACAGGGGGTAGATGGCTACACCTTC.

The CDR3 DNA follows: TGTGCCAGCAGCACGGACAGGGGCGGTGGCTACACCTTC. Amino acids: CASSTDRGGGYTF. V gene TRBV6-5 combines with J gene TRBJ1-2; 9 bases are a match to TRBD1. The trim removed 6 bases at V and 7 bases at J, leaving 6 bases unmatched. The V gene's germline CDR1 is MNHEY and CDR2 SVGAGI. The CDR3 is 13 amino acids.

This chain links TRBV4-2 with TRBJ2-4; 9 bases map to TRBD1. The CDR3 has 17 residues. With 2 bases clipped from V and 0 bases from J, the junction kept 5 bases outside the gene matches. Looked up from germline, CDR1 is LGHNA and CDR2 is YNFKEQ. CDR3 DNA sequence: TGTGCCAGCAGCCAACGGACAGGGGTTCTAGCCAAAAACATTCAGTACTTC. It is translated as CASSQRTGVLAKNIQYF.